Below are 21 T cell receptor beta chains sequenced from a single sample in a study of blood T cell repertoires in COVID-19. Sequencing used immunoSEQ multiplex PCR; TCRdb keeps in-frame clones, though not all of them. The sample lists about 69,000 clones; 84% were seen once. The sequenced sample consisted of peripheral blood. These receptors all stem from a man aged 50-60 years with COVID-19, enrolled during active disease.

The genes are TRBV7-3 and TRBJ1-1; 8 bases are shared with TRBD1. Germline V lookup: CDR1 SGHTA, CDR2 FQGTGA. CDR3 length equals 18 residues. The junction had 17 bases not matched to a gene; V was cut back by 5 bases and J by 3 bases. In DNA, the CDR3 is TGTGCCAGCAGCCCCCGGGGCCCTTTACAGGGGGGGGACACTGAAGCTTTCTTT. Protein: CASSPRGPLQGGDTEAFF.

The rearrangement links TRBV2 to TRBJ1-2, with a tentative D call TRBD1 (5 bases). V lost 8 bases and J lost 7, with 11 bases in between. The CDR3 contains 11 residues. The V gene's germline CDR1 is SNHLY and CDR2 FYNNEI. Here the CDR3 DNA reads TGTGCCAGCGTCCAGGGTGGTGGCTACACCTTC. Translation: CASVQGGGYTF.

This clone was seen only once. The CDR3 sequence: CASSWGGGRQETQYF. CDR3 DNA: TGTGCCAGCAGCTGGGGCGGGGGGCGCCAAGAGACCCAGTACTTC. The rearrangement links TRBV7-2 to TRBJ2-5, with 8 positions matching TRBD2. CDR3 length equals 15 residues. Germline V gives CDR1 SGHTA, CDR2 FQGNSA. V lost 4 bases and J lost 1; bases outside the gene matches: 5.

The CDR3 DNA sequence: TGTGCCAGCAGGGATCGGGGACTAGGGGAGACCCAGTACTTC. Amino acids: CASRDRGLGETQYF. The chain combines TRBV2 with TRBJ2-5; 8 nucleotides match TRBD2. CDR3 size: 14 residues. V was clipped by 6 bases and J by 5 bases; unmatched bases: 8. Germline CDR1 and CDR2: SNHLY and FYNNEI.

The sample holds a few counts of this clone. V gene TRBV3-1 (or the pseudogene TRBV3-2) combines with J gene TRBJ2-7, with 8 bases identical to TRBD1. Germline CDR1 LGHDT, CDR2 YNNKEL (reference sequence). This CDR3 spans 17 amino acids. V dropped 4 bases and J dropped 3; count of bases not matched to a gene: 14. The CDR3 DNA reads TGTGCCAGCAGCCCTGCCCCCAGGGGGCTTATCCACTACGAGCAGTACTTC. Translated: CASSPAPRGLIHYEQYF.

This sequence joins TRBV10-3 and TRBJ1-2; D remains ambiguous. V was shortened by 10 bases and J by 0 bases, with 6 bases between the two germline ends. Germline assignment: CDR1 ENHRY and CDR2 SYGVKD. This CDR3 contains 11 residues. CDR3 sequence reads: CATQANYGYTF. The DNA of the CDR3 is TGTGCCACCCAGGCTAACTATGGCTACACCTTC.

The chain joins TRBV5-1 to TRBJ2-7, with D maybe TRBD2 (6 bases). The CDR3 consists of 15 residues. Germline CDR1 is SGHRS and CDR2 is YFSETQ. V gave up 4 bases and J gave up 0 bases, with 14 bases separating them. The CDR3 spells CASSPSGGNSYEQYF. As DNA, the CDR3 is TGCGCCAGCAGCCCCTCAGGCGGGAACTCCTACGAGCAGTACTTC.

CDR3 DNA: TGTGCCAGCAGTTATACAGGGCTAGCGGGTACCCAGTACTTC. Its translation: CASSYTGLAGTQYF. This chain links TRBV6-2 or TRBV6-3 with TRBJ2-5; 8 nucleotides match TRBD2. CDR3 length: 14 residues. After removal of 3 bases from V and 8 bases from J, the junction contained 8 bases not matched to a gene. Germline lookup yields CDR1 MNHEY and CDR2 SVGEGT.

Only a few counts were recorded for this clone. The chain joins TRBV4-2 to TRBJ1-3; D not resolved. V shed 0 bases and J shed 0 bases, with 6 bases lying between them. Germline CDR1 LGHNA, CDR2 YNFKEQ. The CDR3 loop spans 15 amino acids. The CDR3 bases are TGTGCCAGCAGCCAAGATGGCAACTCTGGAAACACCATATATTTT. Translation: CASSQDGNSGNTIYF.

V gene TRBV25-1 combines with J gene TRBJ2-2; possibly TRBD1 for D (6 bases). V lost 4 bases and J lost 3, with 9 bases in between. Germline V lookup: CDR1 MGHDK, CDR2 SYGVNS. This CDR3 spans 14 amino acids. The CDR3, as DNA: TGTGCCAGCAGTGGGGACACTGACACCGGGGAGCTGTTTTTT. It translates to CASSGDTDTGELFF.

This clone was detected only once. The rearrangement uses TRBV4-2 and TRBJ2-2; D might be TRBD2 (7 bases). This CDR3 comprises 14 residues. Germline loops: CDR1 LGHNA, CDR2 YNFKEQ. V lost 4 bases to trimming and J lost 6 bases, with 12 bases between them. CDR3 nucleotides: TGTGCCAGCAGCCGGGAGGGGGGACCCGGGGAGCTGTTTTTT. Protein sequence: CASSREGGPGELFF.

J is TRBJ1-1 and V is TRBV10-1, with TRBD1 matching 8 bases. V trimming: 4 bases; J trimming: 6 bases; junction bases outside the gene matches: 4. The V gene's germline CDR1 is WNHNN and CDR2 SYGVQD (reference sequence). There are 13 residues in the CDR3. CDR3 DNA sequence: TGCGCCAGCAGTGGGACAGGGCCAGCTGAAGCTTTCTTT. It encodes CASSGTGPAEAFF.

The genes are TRBV5-5 and TRBJ2-5; 7 positions match TRBD1. There are 14 residues in the CDR3. CDR1 SGHKS and CDR2 YYEKEE come from the germline V gene (reference sequence). J was trimmed by 5 bases and V by 4 bases; bases with no gene match: 8. The CDR3 spells CASSNPQGRETQYF. For the CDR3, the DNA is TGTGCCAGCAGCAATCCACAGGGGCGCGAGACCCAGTACTTC.

The V call is TRBV7-8, the J call TRBJ1-2; 9 bases line up with TRBD1. The germline gives CDR1 SGHVS, CDR2 FQNEAQ. The V and J ends lost 3 bases and 6 bases, in that order; junction bases with no gene match: 8. This CDR3 comprises 15 residues. The CDR3 bases are TGTGCCAGCAGCTTTACGGACAGGGGCCGAGATGGCTACACCTTC. It yields the protein CASSFTDRGRDGYTF. Complete variable domain (other parts from reference TRBV7-8 and TRBJ1-2): GAGVSQSPRYKVAKRGQDVALRCDPISGHVSLFWYQQALGQGPEFLTYFQNEAQLDKSGLPSDRFFAERPEGSVSTLKIQRTQQEDSAVYLCASSFTDRGRDGYTFGSGTRLTVV.

The chain uses TRBV14 and TRBJ1-6; D may be TRBD1 (6 bases). The CDR3 contains 14 residues. Germline CDR1 and CDR2: SGHDN and FVKESK. V was clipped by 4 bases and J by 8 bases, with 12 bases between them. Here the CDR3 DNA reads TGTGCCAGCAGCCTTTCTGCAGGGGATTCACCCCTCCACTTT. Its translation: CASSLSAGDSPLHF.

This clone was counted a few times. The V call is TRBV5-1, the J call TRBJ2-1; 15 bases line up with TRBD2. This CDR3 is built from 16 residues. Germline values: CDR1 SGHRS, CDR2 YFSETQ. V lost 0 bases, J lost 6 bases, and 1 base stayed unmatched. CDR3 coding DNA: TGCGCCAGCAGCTTGGGGACTAGCGGGGGGGTCAATGAGCAGTTCTTC. This translates into CASSLGTSGGVNEQFF.

The DNA of the CDR3 is TGTGCCAGCAGCCGGGGAGGAAACTCTCGGTACGAGCAGTACTTC. This codes for CASSRGGNSRYEQYF. The V gene is TRBV25-1, the J gene TRBJ2-7; possibly TRBD2 for D (6 bases). The V gene's germline CDR1 is MGHDK and CDR2 SYGVNS. This CDR3 is 15 amino acids long. V lost 6 bases and J lost 4, with 19 bases in between.

This rearrangement joins TRBV7-7 to TRBJ2-1; D perhaps matches TRBD1 (5 bases). Germline values: CDR1 SSHAT, CDR2 FNYEAQ (reference sequence). V lost 1 base and J 0 bases, leaving 13 bases between the germline ends. The CDR3 extends over 17 amino acids. As DNA, the CDR3 is TGTGCCAGCAGCTTAGTTACAGGTCAGAGCTCCTACAATGAGCAGTTCTTC. Residues: CASSLVTGQSSYNEQFF. Complete variable domain (other parts from reference TRBV7-7 and TRBJ2-1): GAGVSQSPRYKVTKRGQDVTLRCDPISSHATLYWYQQALGQGPEFLTYFNYEAQPDKSGLPSDRFSAERPEGSISTLTIQRTEQRDSAMYRCASSLVTGQSSYNEQFFGPGTRLTVL.

The V call is TRBV7-2, the J call TRBJ1-5; D unclear. Per germline, CDR1 SGHTA and CDR2 FQGNSA. V was pared by 5 bases and J by 7 bases, with 15 bases between. The CDR3 has 14 amino acids. The CDR3: CASSPEGRAQPQHF. The CDR3 DNA follows: TGTGCCAGCAGCCCCGAAGGGAGGGCACAGCCCCAGCATTTT. The full variable domain, rest sourced from reference TRBV7-2 and TRBJ1-5, is GAGVSQSPSNKVTEKGKDVELRCDPISGHTALYWYRQSLGQGLEFLIYFQGNSAPDKSGLPSDRFSAERTGGSVSTLTIQRTQQEDSAVYLCASSPEGRAQPQHFGDGTRLSIL.

This clone was counted a few times. This sequence joins TRBV6-6 and TRBJ1-2; a possible D gene is TRBD1 (5 bases). This CDR3 is 12 amino acids long. With 10 bases removed from V and 5 bases from J, the gap between germline ends came to 14 bases. Germline lookup yields CDR1 MNHNY and CDR2 SVGAGI (reference sequence). CDR3 in DNA: TGTGCCAACAACGGGACTTTTTATGGCTACACCTTC. The encoded protein is CANNGTFYGYTF.

The V and J genes are TRBV9 and TRBJ2-7, with 7 bases fitting TRBD1. The V gene's germline CDR1 is SGDLS and CDR2 YYNGEE. With V trimmed by 1 base and J by 0 bases, 4 bases remained unmatched. The CDR3 sequence is 15 residues long. The CDR3 spells CASSVLGDSSYEQYF. CDR3 DNA sequence: TGTGCCAGCAGCGTATTAGGGGACAGCTCCTACGAGCAGTACTTC.